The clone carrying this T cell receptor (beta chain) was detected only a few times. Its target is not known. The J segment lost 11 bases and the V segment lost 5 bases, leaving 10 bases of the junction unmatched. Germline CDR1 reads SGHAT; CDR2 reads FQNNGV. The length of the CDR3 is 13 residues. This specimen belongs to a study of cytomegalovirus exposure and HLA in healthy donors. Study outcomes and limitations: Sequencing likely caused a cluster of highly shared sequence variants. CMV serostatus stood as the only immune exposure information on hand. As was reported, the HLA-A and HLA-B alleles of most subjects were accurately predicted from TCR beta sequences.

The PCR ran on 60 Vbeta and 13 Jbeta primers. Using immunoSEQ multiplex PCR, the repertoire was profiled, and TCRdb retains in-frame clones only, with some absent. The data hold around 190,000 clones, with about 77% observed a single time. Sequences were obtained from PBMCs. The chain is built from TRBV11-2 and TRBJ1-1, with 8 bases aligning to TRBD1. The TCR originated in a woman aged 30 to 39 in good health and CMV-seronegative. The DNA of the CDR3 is TGTGCCAGCAGCGCAGCAGGGGGCCTGGGGGCTTTCTTT. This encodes CASSAAGGLGAFF.